The T cell receptor (beta chain) described here comes from a study of cytomegalovirus exposure and HLA in healthy donors. Regarding the study as a whole: Across HLA loci, a later analysis found differing TCR association rates, with DRB1 most and HLA-C fewest. Most TCR beta V segments were productive about 90% or about 30% of the time in an earlier analysis.

PCR amplification relied on 60 Vbeta primers (plus 13 Jbeta primers). Measured with immunoSEQ multiplex PCR; TCRdb has only the in-frame clones, and not every one. The sample lists 200,000 to 250,000 clones, over 75% occurring once. Donors likely had unrecorded immune exposures despite being nominally healthy when sampled. No CMV serostatus entry exists for this donor. The CDR3 covers 18 residues. Germline V gene lookup returns CDR1 WNHNN and CDR2 SYGVQD (reference sequence). J was trimmed by 1 base and V by 2 bases; bases with no gene match: 10. Details on this clone: Its antigen remains unknown.

The TCR sequence derives from a human donor in good health. The chain joins TRBV10-1 to TRBJ2-1, with 8 bases aligning to TRBD2. The material sequenced was PBMCs. This chain's CDR3 is CASSETPAGEWSYNEQFF. The CDR3 DNA reads TGCGCCAGCAGTGAGACCCCAGCGGGAGAATGGTCCTACAATGAGCAGTTCTTC.